This T cell receptor (beta chain) was profiled in a study of blood T cells in healthy people across ages. CDR3 length: 14 residues. Germline V CDR1 and CDR2: SEHNR, FQNEAQ (reference sequence). V gave up 2 bases and J gave up 1 base, with 8 bases separating them. Peripheral blood, about 10 milliliters per donor, was collected. For this clonotype: Antigen: not known.

The use of a sample-barcoded 5' primer and a J-beta primer mix characterized a second PCR of about 6 to 11 cycles. CDR3-containing paired-end reads numbered at least 3 million in each sample. TCRdb independently ran MiXCR on the 5' RACE reads; one entry per CDR3 protein. The table includes 1.5 million or so distinct CDR3 sequences, 42% detected once. Whole-study findings and limits: While age rose, TCR beta diversity per million T cells dropped in a roughly linear way.

The chain joins TRBV7-9 to TRBJ1-1; D unclear. Sample: blood. This TCR was sampled from a woman aged 18-29 years in good health. The CDR3 sequence is CASSLQTENTEAFF. The CDR3 nucleotides read TGTGCCAGCAGCTTACAAACCGAGAACACTGAAGCTTTCTTT.